This T cell receptor beta chain comes out of a study of blood T cell repertoires in COVID-19. Overall study context: The United States, Italy and Spain provided the acute and convalescent COVID-19 samples.

TCRdb's copy holds only in-frame clones and misses some; the assay was immunoSEQ multiplex PCR. The sample contains over 150,000 clones, 70% to 90% of which appear only once. The sequence derives from a middle-aged man who had recovered from COVID-19. What was sequenced was peripheral blood.

This CDR3 is CASSEGQGYGYTF. The DNA for the CDR3 is TGTGCCAGCAGTGAAGGGCAGGGCTATGGCTACACCTTC. The chain couples TRBV2 to TRBJ1-2; the D gene is possibly TRBD1 (5 bases). V shed 1 base and J shed 4 bases, with 7 bases lying between them. This CDR3 region has 13 residues. Germline V gene sequence: CDR1 SNHLY, CDR2 FYNNEI.